The sequence of this TCR beta chain was determined in a study of blood T cell repertoires in COVID-19. On the study more broadly: Specimens from acute and convalescent COVID-19 originated in the United States, Italy and Spain.

Original handling: It was from reference gene primer amplification that nucleated cell counts were estimated. The repertoire was sequenced with immunoSEQ multiplex PCR; TCRdb's copy has only in-frame clones and lacks some. The V and J calls and the clone size are those of that table, but D and trimming were determined from the DNA. The data hold about 60,000 clones, with 65% to 85% observed a single time. The clonotype was recovered from a human donor in a cohort sampled during active COVID-19. Sequencing was carried out using peripheral blood.

For the CDR3, the DNA is TGTGCCAGCAGTTTTGACAGGGGGCGGTGGCAGCCCCAGCATTTT. Its translation is CASSFDRGRWQPQHF. The chain couples TRBV6-6 to TRBJ1-5, with TRBD1 matching over 10 bases. After removal of 4 bases from V and 7 bases from J, the junction contained 7 bases not matched to a gene. Germline V gives CDR1 MNHNY, CDR2 SVGAGI (reference sequence). The CDR3 is made up of 15 amino acids.